These 17 T cell receptor beta chains share one sample of origin, sequenced in a study of shared clonotypes between healthy human individuals. Clones were sequenced by immunoSEQ multiplex PCR, and TCRdb holds only the in-frame ones, with some missing. In the table there are some 2.4 million clones, over 85% of which are singletons. Material: naive CD4+ T cells from PBMCs. The subset denotes: CD45RA+ positively selected. The receptors come from a man aged 18 to 35 in good health. Some clones in this sample may be carry-over from other donors' samples.

The chain combines TRBV4-3 with TRBJ2-1; D tentatively reads TRBD1 or TRBD2 (5 bases each). V lost 0 bases to trimming and J lost 2 bases, with 17 bases between them. CDR1 and CDR2 from the germline V gene are LGHNA and YSLEER. The CDR3 length is 18 residues. Here the CDR3 reads CASSQDASGRAPYNEQFF. CDR3 coding DNA: TGCGCCAGCAGCCAAGACGCTTCGGGGCGGGCCCCCTACAATGAGCAGTTCTTC.

The chain recombines TRBV28 with TRBJ1-3; 10 bases align to TRBD1. In germline, CDR1 is MDHEN, CDR2 SYDVKM. The CDR3 totals 14 residues. V shed 7 bases, J shed 6 bases, and the junction held 6 bases outside the gene matches. The CDR3 loop is CASKLGQGVNTIYF. The DNA for the CDR3 is TGTGCCAGCAAGTTAGGACAGGGGGTAAACACCATATATTTT.

This clone was seen more than once but under ten times. V usage is TRBV5-1 and J usage is TRBJ2-7; TRBD2 matches 8 bases. J was trimmed by 1 base and V by 5 bases; bases with no gene match: 8. CDR3 length equals 15 residues. Germline V gives CDR1 SGHRS, CDR2 YFSETQ. In nucleotides, the CDR3 is TGCGCCAGCAGTTCCAACAGCGGGGGTTCCTACGAGCAGTACTTC. Protein product: CASSSNSGGSYEQYF.

The gene calls are TRBV7-6 and TRBJ1-1; D not certain. The CDR3 has 14 amino acids. Germline V gene sequence: CDR1 SGHVS, CDR2 FNYEAQ. The V end lost 0 bases, the J end lost 8 bases, and 13 bases lay between the germline ends. The CDR3 region has the DNA TGTGCCAGCAGCTTAGCAGGGAACGTCGGCGAAGCTTTCTTT. It specifies CASSLAGNVGEAFF.

This clone occurred once. The V call is TRBV9, the J call TRBJ2-6, with 9 bases aligning to TRBD1. Germline CDR1 reads SGDLS; CDR2 reads YYNGEE. The CDR3 sequence is 18 residues long. J lost 0 bases, V lost 0 bases, and 4 bases had no gene match. Here the CDR3 reads CASSVGDRGFSGANVLTF. CDR3 DNA: TGTGCCAGCAGCGTAGGTGACAGGGGGTTCTCTGGGGCCAACGTCCTGACTTTC.

The J gene is TRBJ2-3, the V gene TRBV10-3; 9 nucleotides match TRBD2. V lost 2 bases, J lost 0 bases, and 6 bases stayed unmatched. CDR1 is ENHRY and CDR2 is SYGVKD in the germline V gene. This CDR3 contains 17 residues. The DNA of the CDR3 is TGTGCCATCAGTGAGGCTAGCGGGACTCTCAGCACAGATACGCAGTATTTT. This codes for CAISEASGTLSTDTQYF.

DNA of the CDR3: TGTGCCAGCAGTTTCGGGGGGCAGGTGAACACCGGGGAGCTGTTTTTT. Translated, it gives CASSFGGQVNTGELFF. The V and J genes are TRBV27 and TRBJ2-2, with a weak D call TRBD2 (7 bases). V shed 3 bases and J shed 1 base, with 12 bases lying between them. This CDR3 is 16 amino acids long. Germline V lookup: CDR1 MNHEY, CDR2 SMNVEV (reference sequence).

V and J are TRBV19 and TRBJ1-5; D not resolved. Germline lookup yields CDR1 LNHDA and CDR2 SQIVND (reference sequence). The V end was cut by 1 base, the J end by 0 bases, with 7 bases between. This CDR3 region has 15 residues. The CDR3 here is CASSIAVYSNQPQHF. CDR3 DNA: TGTGCCAGTAGTATAGCGGTATATAGCAATCAGCCCCAGCATTTT.

This sequence joins TRBV19 and TRBJ2-2; TRBD1 is a possible D gene (5 bases). This CDR3 comprises 13 residues. The V end lost 3 bases, the J end lost 6 bases, and 8 bases lay between the germline ends. CDR1 LNHDA and CDR2 SQIVND come from the germline V gene (reference sequence). CDR3 DNA sequence: TGTGCCAGTAGTATTCAGGGCTCCGGGGAGCTGTTTTTT. This translates into CASSIQGSGELFF. Full variable domain (outside the CDR3, taken from reference TRBV19 and TRBJ2-2): DGGITQSPKYLFRKEGQNVTLSCEQNLNHDAMYWYRQDPGQGLRLIYYSQIVNDFQKGDIAEGYSVSREKKESFPLTVTSAQKNPTAFYLCASSIQGSGELFFGEGSRLTVL.

V gene TRBV14 combines with J gene TRBJ2-5, with 9 bases that match TRBD1. In germline, CDR1 is SGHDN, CDR2 FVKESK. V shed 1 base, J shed 9 bases, and the junction held 3 bases outside the gene matches. The CDR3 is made up of 13 amino acids. The DNA of the CDR3 is TGTGCCAGCAGCCAAGGGACAGGGGTCCCCCAGTACTTC. It specifies CASSQGTGVPQYF.

In this sample, this clone turned up once. This rearrangement joins TRBV5-1 to TRBJ1-5; 9 bases map to TRBD1. The CDR3 totals 18 residues. Per germline, CDR1 SGHRS and CDR2 YFSETQ. The junction had 16 bases not matched to a gene; V was cut back by 9 bases and J by 0 bases. The CDR3, as DNA: TGCGCCATCAAATATTTGACAGGGGGTGAGTATAGCAATCAGCCCCAGCATTTT. Protein: CAIKYLTGGEYSNQPQHF.

The V and J genes are TRBV18 and TRBJ2-7, with TRBD1 identical over 7 bases. The ends lost 3 bases at V and 5 bases at J; junction bases unmatched: 10. This CDR3 has 15 amino acids. The V gene's germline CDR1 is KGHSH and CDR2 LQKENI. CDR3 sequence reads: CASSPDRDRVHEQYF. CDR3 in DNA: TGTGCCAGCTCACCCGACAGGGACCGGGTCCACGAGCAGTACTTC. The whole variable domain, remainder taken from reference TRBV18 and TRBJ2-7, is NAGVMQNPRHLVRRRGQEARLRCSPMKGHSHVYWYRQLPEEGLKFMVYLQKENIIDESGMPKERFSAEFPKEGPSILRIQQVVRGDSAAYFCASSPDRDRVHEQYFGPGTRLTVT.

The chain couples TRBV9 to TRBJ2-1; D not certain. Germline CDR1 is SGDLS and CDR2 is YYNGEE. Trimming left V 0 bases short and J 7 bases short, with 14 bases between. This CDR3 spans 15 amino acids. The CDR3 reads CASSVGHSLGNEQFF. The CDR3, as DNA: TGTGCCAGCAGCGTAGGACACTCCCTGGGGAATGAGCAGTTCTTC.

J is TRBJ2-7 and V is TRBV5-1, with D possibly TRBD2 on 6 matching bases. CDR3 length: 14 residues. The germline gives CDR1 SGHRS, CDR2 YFSETQ. V shed 0 bases and J shed 4 bases, with 11 bases lying between them. DNA of the CDR3: TGCGCCAGCAGCTTGGGTAATAGCGGTTACGAGCAGTACTTC. Its protein is CASSLGNSGYEQYF. The variable domain in full, with the rest retrieved from reference TRBV5-1 and TRBJ2-7, is KAGVTQTPRYLIKTRGQQVTLSCSPISGHRSVSWYQQTPGQGLQFLFEYFSETQRNKGNFPGRFSGRQFSNSRSEMNVSTLELGDSALYLCASSLGNSGYEQYFGPGTRLTVT.

The sample holds a few counts of this clone. The rearrangement uses TRBV10-1 and TRBJ2-1, with 9 nucleotides matching TRBD2. The CDR3 totals 16 residues. The ends lost 7 bases at V and 0 bases at J; junction bases unmatched: 7. Germline V gene sequence: CDR1 WNHNN, CDR2 SYGVQD (reference sequence). The CDR3 sequence: CASTLSGRPSYNEQFF. The CDR3 DNA is TGCGCCAGCACTCTTAGCGGGAGACCCTCCTACAATGAGCAGTTCTTC.

The CDR3 spells CASSLAGVKEKLFF. Written as DNA, the CDR3 is TGTGCCAGCAGCTTGGCAGGGGTGAAGGAAAAACTGTTTTTT. The chain couples TRBV5-8 to TRBJ1-4; possibly TRBD1 for D (6 bases). In germline, CDR1 is SGHTS, CDR2 YDEGEE. This CDR3 is 14 amino acids long. The V end lost 0 bases, the J end lost 8 bases, and 11 bases lay between the germline ends. The full variable domain, completed using reference TRBV5-8 and TRBJ1-4, is EAGVTQSPTHLIKTRGQQATLRCSPISGHTSVYWYQQALGLGLQFLLWYDEGEERNRGNFPPRFSGRQFPNYSSELNVNALELEDSALYLCASSLAGVKEKLFFGSGTQLSVL.

The chain is built from TRBV5-4 and TRBJ2-1; TRBD1 or TRBD2 may be the D gene (5 bases each). The V and J ends lost 0 bases and 4 bases respectively, with 8 bases between them. This CDR3 has 14 residues. The germline V gene encodes CDR1 SGHNT and CDR2 YYREEE (reference sequence). The CDR3: CASSLGGEYNEQFF. Written as DNA, the CDR3 is TGTGCCAGCAGCTTGGGAGGGGAATACAATGAGCAGTTCTTC. The variable domain in full, completed from reference TRBV5-4 and TRBJ2-1, reads ETGVTQSPTHLIKTRGQQVTLRCSSQSGHNTVSWYQQALGQGPQFIFQYYREEENGRGNFPPRFSGLQFPNYSSELNVNALELDDSALYLCASSLGGEYNEQFFGPGTRLTVL.